These T cell receptor beta chains were read from a single sample in a study of T cell responses to AZD1222 COVID-19 vaccine. The table came from immunoSEQ multiplex PCR; TCRdb's copy has only in-frame clones and leaves some out. The data show 150,000 to 200,000 clones, with 90% to 95% seen just once and roughly 9.2% held by the top ten. Sequenced here: peripheral blood, sampled on day 0 of AZD1222 vaccination. These receptors were collected from an adult in good health. Both conserved end residues are part of each CDR3. Each record gives: D gene, V gene, clone size, J gene, CDR3 protein, CDR3 DNA. The D gene is left open where the match is weak. Size is omitted from some rows. Given values are once, few, many or a class for expanded clones.

D: .; V: TRBV29-1; size: .; J: TRBJ2-7; CDR3: CSVGWSGEQYF; DNA: TGCAGCGTTGGTTGGTCCGGCGAGCAGTACTTC
D: .; V: TRBV28; size: .; J: TRBJ2-6; CDR3: CASSLWAGGNSGANVLTF; DNA: TGTGCCAGCAGTTTATGGGCAGGCGGAAATTCTGGGGCCAACGTCCTGACTTTC
D: .; V: TRBV28; size: once; J: TRBJ1-5; CDR3: CASSSGALIAQPQHF; DNA: TGTGCCAGCAGTTCGGGGGCGCTAATTGCTCAGCCCCAGCATTTT
D: .; V: TRBV3-1/TRBV3-2; size: .; J: TRBJ1-1; CDR3: CASSLDRNTEAFF; DNA: TGTGCCAGCAGCCTGGACAGGAACACTGAAGCTTTCTTT
D: TRBD2; V: TRBV7-8; size: few; J: TRBJ2-7; CDR3: CASLGPSGREQYF; DNA: TGTGCCAGCCTAGGACCTAGCGGGAGGGAGCAGTACTTC
D: TRBD2; V: TRBV10-1; size: .; J: TRBJ2-7; CDR3: CASWTLAGAYEQYF; DNA: TGCGCCAGCTGGACGCTAGCGGGAGCCTACGAGCAGTACTTC
D: .; V: TRBV6-1; size: .; J: TRBJ1-1; CDR3: CASSPREGMNTEAFF; DNA: TGTGCCAGCAGTCCCCGCGAGGGGATGAACACTGAAGCTTTCTTT
D: .; V: TRBV10-3; size: .; J: TRBJ2-7; CDR3: CAISESIEQYF; DNA: TGTGCCATCAGTGAGTCGATCGAGCAGTACTTC
D: TRBD1; V: TRBV15; size: .; J: TRBJ1-6; CDR3: CATSTEQGANSPLHF; DNA: TGTGCCACCAGCACAGAACAGGGGGCAAATTCACCCCTCCACTTT
D: .; V: TRBV7-9; size: .; J: TRBJ1-6; CDR3: CASSSGAGAHSPLHF; DNA: TGTGCCAGCAGCTCAGGGGCGGGGGCTCATTCACCCCTCCACTTT
D: .; V: TRBV29-1; size: few; J: TRBJ2-2; CDR3: CSVRGRTGELFF; DNA: TGCAGCGTAAGGGGGAGGACCGGGGAGCTGTTTTTT
D: .; V: TRBV19; size: once; J: TRBJ2-1; CDR3: CASSQTTGLLRPEQFF; DNA: TGTGCCAGTAGCCAAACCACGGGACTGCTGAGACCCGAGCAGTTCTTC
D: .; V: TRBV12-3/TRBV12-4; size: .; J: TRBJ1-4; CDR3: CASSPPAGEKLFF; DNA: TGTGCCAGCAGTCCCCCCGCAGGCGAAAAACTGTTTTTT
D: .; V: TRBV30; size: .; J: TRBJ1-5; CDR3: CAWGSRVGQPQHF; DNA: TGTGCCTGGGGCTCTCGGGTGGGTCAGCCCCAGCATTTT
D: .; V: TRBV29-1; size: .; J: TRBJ2-1; CDR3: CSVGGRTGSSYNEQFF; DNA: TGCAGCGTTGGAGGGCGGACGGGGAGCTCCTACAATGAGCAGTTCTTC
D: .; V: TRBV15; size: .; J: TRBJ1-4; CDR3: CATSRDPNEKLFF; DNA: TGTGCCACCAGCAGAGATCCGAATGAAAAACTGTTTTTT
D: TRBD1; V: TRBV28; size: .; J: TRBJ1-5; CDR3: CASSLGTGLTGNQPQHF; DNA: TGTGCCAGCAGTTTAGGGACAGGACTAACGGGCAATCAGCCCCAGCATTTT
D: .; V: TRBV29-1; size: once; J: TRBJ1-2; CDR3: CSVARGPSTHYTF; DNA: TGCAGCGTTGCCCGCGGCCCTAGTACACACTACACCTTC
D: .; V: TRBV19; size: once; J: TRBJ1-5; CDR3: CASSIGTGLVPQHF; DNA: TGTGCCAGTAGTATAGGTACAGGCCTGGTGCCCCAGCATTTT
D: .; V: TRBV28; size: .; J: TRBJ1-1; CDR3: CASSGTRNTEAFF; DNA: TGTGCCAGCAGCGGAACAAGGAACACTGAAGCTTTCTTT
D: TRBD1; V: TRBV19; size: .; J: TRBJ1-1; CDR3: CASSYPVTGGAGAFF; DNA: TGTGCCAGTAGTTACCCCGTCACAGGGGGCGCAGGGGCTTTCTTT
D: .; V: TRBV5-1; size: .; J: TRBJ2-7; CDR3: CASSNPPGVEQYF; DNA: TGCGCCAGCAGCAACCCCCCAGGGGTCGAGCAGTACTTC
D: .; V: TRBV4-2; size: .; J: TRBJ1-2; CDR3: CASSQEPTSYGYTF; DNA: TGTGCCAGCAGCCAAGAACCGACAAGCTATGGCTACACCTTC
D: TRBD1; V: TRBV18; size: once; J: TRBJ2-7; CDR3: CASSDDRGVHSGYYEQYF; DNA: TGTGCCAGCTCAGATGACAGGGGTGTACACAGCGGGTACTACGAGCAGTACTTC
D: TRBD2; V: TRBV9; size: .; J: TRBJ2-5; CDR3: CASSVGGSGQETQYF; DNA: TGTGCCAGCAGCGTAGGCGGTAGCGGGCAAGAGACCCAGTACTTC
D: .; V: TRBV28; size: few; J: TRBJ2-1; CDR3: CASSPGRLANYNEQFF; DNA: TGTGCCAGCAGTCCAGGTCGGCTGGCTAACTACAATGAGCAGTTCTTC
D: TRBD1; V: TRBV6-5; size: .; J: TRBJ2-1; CDR3: CAAQTGAGSYNEQFF; DNA: TGTGCCGCACAAACAGGGGCCGGATCTTACAATGAGCAGTTCTTC
D: TRBD1; V: TRBV18; size: .; J: TRBJ2-1; CDR3: CASSLTGTGPLNKQFF; DNA: TGTGCCAGCTCACTAACCGGGACAGGGCCTCTGAATAAGCAGTTCTTC
D: .; V: TRBV14; size: .; J: TRBJ2-2; CDR3: CASSQLTSNTGELFF; DNA: TGTGCCAGCAGCCAATTAACTTCGAACACCGGGGAGCTGTTTTTT
D: TRBD1; V: TRBV28; size: .; J: TRBJ1-2; CDR3: CASSFLRQGWGYTF; DNA: TGTGCCAGCAGTTTCCTGAGACAGGGCTGGGGCTACACCTTC
D: .; V: TRBV9; size: .; J: TRBJ2-3; CDR3: CASSVGVGAGDTQYF; DNA: TGTGCCAGCAGCGTAGGGGTAGGGGCTGGAGATACGCAGTATTTT
D: TRBD2; V: TRBV29-1; size: .; J: TRBJ2-1; CDR3: CSVVLAGLYNEQFF; DNA: TGCAGCGTTGTACTAGCGGGCCTCTACAATGAGCAGTTCTTC
D: .; V: TRBV14; size: .; J: TRBJ2-1; CDR3: CASSPGLSYNEQFF; DNA: TGTGCCAGCAGCCCGGGACTTTCCTACAATGAGCAGTTCTTC
D: .; V: TRBV5-1; size: .; J: TRBJ1-4; CDR3: CASSGLLGDEKLFF; DNA: TGCGCCAGCAGCGGGCTCCTGGGGGATGAAAAACTGTTTTTT
D: TRBD1; V: TRBV7-3; size: .; J: TRBJ2-3; CDR3: CASSLTGQGAYF; DNA: TGTGCCAGCAGCTTAACCGGACAGGGGGCCTATTTT
D: .; V: TRBV28; size: once; J: TRBJ1-2; CDR3: CASRSLGYTF; DNA: TGTGCCAGCAGGTCGCTTGGCTACACCTTC
D: .; V: TRBV18; size: once; J: TRBJ1-2; CDR3: CASSRQAANYGYTF; DNA: TGTGCCAGCTCCCGACAGGCAGCTAACTATGGCTACACCTTC
D: .; V: TRBV7-9; size: .; J: TRBJ2-2; CDR3: CASIQGNTGELFF; DNA: TGTGCCAGTATACAGGGGAACACCGGGGAGCTGTTTTTT